Sequencing of this T cell receptor beta chain was carried out in a study of cytomegalovirus exposure and HLA in healthy donors. Study-level information: When roughly 420 donors were genotyped, over 80% of them were found to fall in the Caucasian-associated ancestry cluster. Study-level points and caveats: Specificity of a few CMV-associated chains for CMV antigens was verified in vitro. Productive rates of about 90% or about 30% were seen for most TCR beta V segments in an earlier analysis. Across donors, sequencing depth was assumed by presence/absence analyses to be roughly uniform.

The CDR3 is 15 residues long. Germline CDR1 reads MDHEN; CDR2 reads SYDVKM. The V and J ends lost 7 bases and 3 bases, in that order; junction bases with no gene match: 11. As to this clone: As yet, its antigen is unknown.

60 Vbeta and 13 Jbeta primers were used in PCR. Profiled with immunoSEQ multiplex PCR; TCRdb holds only in-frame clones, not every one. The data show about 190,000 clones, approximately 88% seen once. V and J are TRBV28 and TRBJ2-7, with TRBD1 matching over 8 bases. Sequenced: PBMCs. The TCR was taken from a boy aged 5-17 years in good health and CMV-seronegative. The CDR3 region has the DNA TGTGCCAGCATCCTACCGGGACAGGCTCACTACGAGCAGTACTTC. Its translation: CASILPGQAHYEQYF.